This is a list of T cell receptor beta chains from one sample in a study of T cell responses to AZD1222 COVID-19 vaccine. Method: immunoSEQ multiplex PCR; TCRdb's copy keeps in-frame clones and lacks some. The sample contains 130,000 or so clones, 80% to 90% of which appear only once. The sequencing here drew on peripheral blood, taken on day 0 of AZD1222 vaccination. The receptors were sampled from an adult in good health. CDR3s include the opening cysteine and the closing phenylalanine or tryptophan. A D gene is named only where the DNA matches it firmly.

V gene: TRBV7-3
D gene: TRBD1
J gene: TRBJ2-7
CDR3 DNA: TGTGCCAGCAGCCGGGACAGGGGGGACGAGCAGTACTTC
CDR3 protein: CASSRDRGDEQYF

V gene: TRBV21-1
D gene: .
J gene: TRBJ2-1
CDR3 DNA: TGTGCCAGCAGCAAATCTGGAGAACGGGAGCAGTTCTTC
CDR3 protein: CASSKSGEREQFF

V gene: TRBV5-1
D gene: TRBD1
J gene: TRBJ2-3
CDR3 DNA: TGCGCCAGCAGGGGAGAGGGGGCTAGCACAGATACGCAGTATTTT
CDR3 protein: CASRGEGASTDTQYF

V gene: TRBV5-4
D gene: TRBD1
J gene: TRBJ1-2
CDR3 DNA: TGTGCCAGCAGCTCCGGACAGGGTTGGGACTATGGCTACACCTTC
CDR3 protein: CASSSGQGWDYGYTF

V gene: TRBV29-1
D gene: .
J gene: TRBJ1-3
CDR3 DNA: TGCAGCGTTGAAGGGGCGGAAAATGGAAACACCATATATTTT
CDR3 protein: CSVEGAENGNTIYF

V gene: TRBV28
D gene: TRBD1
J gene: TRBJ1-6
CDR3 DNA: TGTGCCAGCAGCACCGCGGGACAGGGTTGGAATTCACCCCTCCACTTT
CDR3 protein: CASSTAGQGWNSPLHF

V gene: TRBV6-1
D gene: .
J gene: TRBJ2-5
CDR3 DNA: TGTGCCAGCAGTGAATCATACAGGGTATCCCAAGAGACCCAGTACTTC
CDR3 protein: CASSESYRVSQETQYF

V gene: TRBV5-1
D gene: TRBD2
J gene: TRBJ2-1
CDR3 DNA: TGCGCCAGCAGCCACGGGACTACCCGACCCTCCTACAATGAGCAGTTCTTC
CDR3 protein: CASSHGTTRPSYNEQFF

V gene: TRBV3-1/TRBV3-2
D gene: .
J gene: TRBJ1-1
CDR3 DNA: TGTGCCAGCAGCCCGCGTTTAACAAACACTGAAGCTTTCTTT
CDR3 protein: CASSPRLTNTEAFF

V gene: TRBV5-1
D gene: TRBD1
J gene: TRBJ1-6
CDR3 DNA: TGCGCCAGCAGCTTGACGCCCGGGGACAGGGCCCATTCACCCCTCCACTTT
CDR3 protein: CASSLTPGDRAHSPLHF

V gene: TRBV4-1
D gene: .
J gene: TRBJ2-6
CDR3 DNA: TGCGCCAGCAGCCCCTTTATAGGGCCTGGGGCCAACGTCCTGACTTTC
CDR3 protein: CASSPFIGPGANVLTF